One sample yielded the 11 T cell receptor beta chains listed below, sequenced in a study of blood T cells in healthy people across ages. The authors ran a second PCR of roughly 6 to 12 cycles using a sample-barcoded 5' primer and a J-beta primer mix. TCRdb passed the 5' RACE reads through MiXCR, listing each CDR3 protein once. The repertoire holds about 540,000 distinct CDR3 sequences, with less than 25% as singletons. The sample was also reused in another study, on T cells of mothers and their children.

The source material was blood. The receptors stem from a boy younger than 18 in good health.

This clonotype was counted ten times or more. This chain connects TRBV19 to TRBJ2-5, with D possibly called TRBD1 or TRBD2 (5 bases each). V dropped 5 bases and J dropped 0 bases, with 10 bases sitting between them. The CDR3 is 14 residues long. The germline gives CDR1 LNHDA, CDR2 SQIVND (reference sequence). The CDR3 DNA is TGTGCCAGTAGTTTGGGACCATACCAAGAGACCCAGTACTTC. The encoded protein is CASSLGPYQETQYF. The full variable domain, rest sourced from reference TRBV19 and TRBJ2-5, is DGGITQSPKYLFRKEGQNVTLSCEQNLNHDAMYWYRQDPGQGLRLIYYSQIVNDFQKGDIAEGYSVSREKKESFPLTVTSAQKNPTAFYLCASSLGPYQETQYFGPGTRLLVL.

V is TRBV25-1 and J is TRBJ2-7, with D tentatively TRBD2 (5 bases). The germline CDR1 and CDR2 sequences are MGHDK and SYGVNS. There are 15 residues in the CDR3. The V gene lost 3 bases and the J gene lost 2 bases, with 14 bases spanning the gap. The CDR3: CASSEAGNGPYEQYF. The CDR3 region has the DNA TGTGCCAGCAGTGAGGCGGGCAACGGGCCCTACGAGCAGTACTTC.

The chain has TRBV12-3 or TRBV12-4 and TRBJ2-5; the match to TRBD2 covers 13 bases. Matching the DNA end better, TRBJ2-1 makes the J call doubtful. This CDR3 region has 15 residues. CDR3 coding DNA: TGTGCCAGCAGTTTACGGACTAGCGGGAGACTTGAGCAGTTCTTC. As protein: CASSLRTSGRLEQFF.

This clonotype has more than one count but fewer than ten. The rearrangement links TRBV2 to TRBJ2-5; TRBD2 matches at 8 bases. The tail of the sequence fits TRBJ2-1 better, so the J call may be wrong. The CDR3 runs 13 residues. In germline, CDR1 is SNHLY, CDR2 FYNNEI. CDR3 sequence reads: CASKGLVYNEQFF. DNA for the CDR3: TGTGCCAGCAAGGGACTAGTATATAATGAGCAGTTCTTC.

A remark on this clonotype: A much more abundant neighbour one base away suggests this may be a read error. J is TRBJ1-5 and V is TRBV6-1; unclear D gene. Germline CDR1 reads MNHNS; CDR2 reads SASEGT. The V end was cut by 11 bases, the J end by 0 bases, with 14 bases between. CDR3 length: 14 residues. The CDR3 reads CAGMIGGSNQPQHF. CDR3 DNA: TGTGCCGGCATGATCGGAGGTAGCAATCAGCCCCAGCATTTT.

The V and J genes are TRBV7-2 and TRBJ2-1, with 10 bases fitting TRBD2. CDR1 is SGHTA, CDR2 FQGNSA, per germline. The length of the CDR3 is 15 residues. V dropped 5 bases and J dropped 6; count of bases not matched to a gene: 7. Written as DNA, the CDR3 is TGTGCCAGCAGCAAAAGCGGGGGGGCCTCCAATGAGCAGTTCTTC. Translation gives CASSKSGGASNEQFF.

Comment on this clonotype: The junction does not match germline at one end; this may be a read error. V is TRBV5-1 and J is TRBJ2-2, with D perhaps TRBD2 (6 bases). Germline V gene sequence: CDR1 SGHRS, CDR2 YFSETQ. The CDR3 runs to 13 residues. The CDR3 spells CASSLVGARELFF. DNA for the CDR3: TGCGCCAGCAGCTTGGTGGGTGCCCGGGAGTTGTTTTTT.

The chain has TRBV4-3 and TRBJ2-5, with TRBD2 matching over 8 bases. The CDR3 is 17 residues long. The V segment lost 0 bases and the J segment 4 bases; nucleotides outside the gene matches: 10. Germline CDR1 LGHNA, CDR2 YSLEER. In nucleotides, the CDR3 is TGCGCCAGCAGCCAAGATAGTACTAGCGGAGTGGGAGAGACCCAGTACTTC. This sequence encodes CASSQDSTSGVGETQYF.

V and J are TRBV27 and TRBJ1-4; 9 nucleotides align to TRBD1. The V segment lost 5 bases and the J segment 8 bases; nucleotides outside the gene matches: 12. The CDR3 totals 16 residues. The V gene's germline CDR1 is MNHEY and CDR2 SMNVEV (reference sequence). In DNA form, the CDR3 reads TGTGCCAGCAGTCAGTCACCGGGACAGGGATCCGAAAAACTGTTTTTT. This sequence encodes CASSQSPGQGSEKLFF.

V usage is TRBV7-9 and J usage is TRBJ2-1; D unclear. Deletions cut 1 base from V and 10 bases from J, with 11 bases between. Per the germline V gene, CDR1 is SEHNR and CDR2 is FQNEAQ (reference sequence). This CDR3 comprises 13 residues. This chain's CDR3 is CASSLVTQGEQFF. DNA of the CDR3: TGTGCCAGCAGCTTAGTGACCCAAGGAGAGCAGTTCTTC. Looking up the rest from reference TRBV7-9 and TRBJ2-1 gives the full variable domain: DTGVSQNPRHKITKRGQNVTFRCDPISEHNRLYWYRQTLGQGPEFLTYFQNEAQLEKSRLLSDRFSAERPKGSFSTLEIQRTEQGDSAMYLCASSLVTQGEQFFGPGTRLTVL.

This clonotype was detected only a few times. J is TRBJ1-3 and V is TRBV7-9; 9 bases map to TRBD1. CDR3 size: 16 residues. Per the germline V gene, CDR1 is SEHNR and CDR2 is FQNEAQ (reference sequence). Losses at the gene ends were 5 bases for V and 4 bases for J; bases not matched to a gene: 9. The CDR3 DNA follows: TGTGCCAGCAGCCAAACCGGGACAGGGACGGGAAACACCATATATTTT. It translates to CASSQTGTGTGNTIYF.